A single sample is the source of the 13 T cell receptor beta chains below, sequenced in a study of identical twins (dated by TCRdb to about 2016). Library method: 5' RACE. The sequencer was an Illumina HiSeq 2000. Clones were called with MiXCR by TCRdb after fastp trimmed the public reads at Q25, and only in-frame beta chains were retained. Rows are unified per CDR3 protein, each entry keeping the most common DNA and genes. This sample holds more than 400,000 distinct CDR3 sequences; approximately 16% were observed only once. Of the sample, around 0.4% is held by the ten largest clones. The data were also submitted as part of a second study, on yellow fever vaccine responses in identical twins.

The specimen sequenced was CD4+ T cells sorted from blood. The receptors were gathered from a young woman in good health.

This sequence joins TRBV19 and TRBJ2-2, with D possibly being TRBD1 (6 bases). V gave up 3 bases and J gave up 4 bases, with 15 bases separating them. CDR3 length: 16 amino acids. The V gene's germline CDR1 is LNHDA and CDR2 SQIVND (reference sequence). CDR3 region: CASSIRGRGGTGELFF. CDR3 bases: TGTGCCAGTAGTATTCGTGGCAGGGGTGGCACCGGGGAGCTGTTTTTT.

At least ten counts were recorded for this clonotype. The chain employs TRBV5-1 and TRBJ1-1; possible D gene TRBD1, 6 bases. Trimming stripped 4 bases from V and 1 base from J, with 14 bases between. Germline V CDR1 and CDR2: SGHRS, YFSETQ. The CDR3 contains 15 residues. The CDR3 sequence is CASSGSGAGNTEAFF. DNA for the CDR3: TGCGCCAGCAGCGGATCAGGGGCCGGGAACACTGAAGCTTTCTTT.

This clonotype was counted between two and nine times. The V gene is TRBV12-3 or TRBV12-4, the J gene TRBJ1-1; D call uncertain. The CDR3 sequence is 14 residues long. Trimming shortened V by 4 bases and J by 4 bases, and 13 bases separated the two germline ends. The CDR3 region has the DNA TGTGCCAGCAGTTCCCTCTCGGGTATCACTGAAGCTTTCTTT. Translating it yields CASSSLSGITEAFF.

This clonotype was observed a few times. The gene calls are TRBV29-1 and TRBJ2-5, with D possibly being TRBD1 (8 bases). Germline loops: CDR1 SQVTM, CDR2 ANQGSEA. The CDR3 loop spans 15 amino acids. Trimming took off 5 bases at V and 5 bases at J, with 21 bases between the two ends. CDR3 protein: CSVPSQGGRFETQYF. The CDR3 region has the DNA TGCAGCGTTCCATCACAGGGGGGGCGGTTTGAGACCCAGTACTTC.

This clonotype has at least ten counts. The chain couples TRBV4-2 to TRBJ2-7, with D unresolved. The CDR3 is 14 amino acids. Trimming removed 0 bases at V and 2 bases at J, with 8 bases between. The germline V gene has CDR1 LGHNA and CDR2 YNFKEQ. In DNA form, the CDR3 reads TGTGCCAGCAGCCAAGACCTAGGTCCCTACGAGCAGTACGTC. It codes for CASSQDLGPYEQYV.

The gene calls are TRBV4-1 and TRBJ2-1; no definite D call. The CDR3 is 15 residues long. Trimming left V 0 bases short and J 7 bases short, with 13 bases between. Germline V gene lookup returns CDR1 MGHRA and CDR2 YSYEKL. CDR3 sequence (DNA): TGCGCCAGCAGCCAAGAGCCGACAACTGTGAATGAGCAGTTCTTC. Its protein product is CASSQEPTTVNEQFF.

The table lists this clonotype with a few counts. CDR3 protein: CSAEARASYEQYV. In DNA, the CDR3 is TGCAGTGCTGAGGCGAGGGCTTCCTACGAGCAGTACGTC. The chain is built from TRBV20-1 and TRBJ2-7; weak D call: TRBD2 (5 bases). Germline V gene lookup returns CDR1 DFQATT and CDR2 SNEGSKA (reference sequence). This CDR3 is 13 amino acids long. V shed 5 bases and J shed 1 base, with 12 bases lying between them.

The rearrangement links TRBV5-1 to TRBJ1-1; no definite D call. The length of the CDR3 is 11 residues. Trimming pared 6 bases from V and 2 bases from J, leaving 5 bases between. Germline assignment: CDR1 SGHRS and CDR2 YFSETQ. The CDR3, as DNA: TGCGCCAGCATGGAAAACACTGAAGCTTTCTTT. Protein sequence: CASMENTEAFF. Based on the CDR3 plus reference TRBV5-1 and TRBJ1-1, the full variable domain is KAGVTQTPRYLIKTRGQQVTLSCSPISGHRSVSWYQQTPGQGLQFLFEYFSETQRNKGNFPGRFSGRQFSNSRSEMNVSTLELGDSALYLCASMENTEAFFGQGTRLTVV.

This clonotype was seen at least ten times. CDR3 sequence (DNA): TGTGCCATCAGTGAGGCGACTAGACCAGAGACCCAGTACTTC. Amino acid sequence: CAISEATRPETQYF. V usage is TRBV10-3 and J usage is TRBJ2-5; the D gene is possibly TRBD2 (6 bases). From germline, CDR1 is ENHRY and CDR2 SYGVKD. V was trimmed by 2 bases and J by 4 bases, leaving 11 bases between them. The CDR3 has 14 residues.

This clonotype has more than one count but fewer than ten. This rearrangement joins TRBV2 to TRBJ1-2; D not resolved. The CDR3 spans 12 residues. Germline CDR1 is SNHLY and CDR2 is FYNNEI. V was shortened by 2 bases and J by 7 bases, with 8 bases between the two germline ends. The chain's CDR3 is CASSENPTGYTF. CDR3 in DNA: TGTGCCAGCAGTGAAAATCCGACTGGCTACACCTTC.

The chain uses TRBV28 and TRBJ1-1; possibly TRBD1 for D (5 bases). The CDR3 has 13 amino acids. V lost 10 bases to trimming and J lost 4 bases, with 16 bases between them. Germline lookup yields CDR1 MDHEN and CDR2 SYDVKM. In DNA form, the CDR3 reads TGTGCCACCTGGGGGACCCCGATCACTGAAGCTTTCTTT. Amino acid sequence: CATWGTPITEAFF.

The rearrangement joins TRBV2 to TRBJ2-7; no firm D call. CDR1 is SNHLY and CDR2 is FYNNEI in the germline V gene. V was shortened by 0 bases and J by 3 bases, with 6 bases between the two germline ends. The CDR3 is made up of 13 amino acids. The CDR3 coding sequence is TGTGCCAGCAGTGAAGCCCCCTACTACGAGCAGTACGTC. Residues: CASSEAPYYEQYV.

This rearrangement joins TRBV5-1 to TRBJ2-1; TRBD2 agrees at 10 bases. Germline CDR1 SGHRS, CDR2 YFSETQ. Trimming took 4 bases from V and 6 from J; bases not matched to a gene: 4. This CDR3 has 14 amino acids. For the CDR3, the DNA is TGCGCCAGCAGCCAAACTAGCGGGACCAATGAGCAGTTCTTC. Residues: CASSQTSGTNEQFF. Based on the CDR3 plus reference TRBV5-1 and TRBJ2-1, the full variable domain is KAGVTQTPRYLIKTRGQQVTLSCSPISGHRSVSWYQQTPGQGLQFLFEYFSETQRNKGNFPGRFSGRQFSNSRSEMNVSTLELGDSALYLCASSQTSGTNEQFFGPGTRLTVL.